This T cell receptor beta chain stems from a study of T cells in pancreatic ductal adenocarcinoma. The selected patients with pancreatic ductal adenocarcinoma had surgery but no neoadjuvant therapy. As concerns this clone: Its target is unknown.

Findings and caveats of the study: Tumors hold more CD45RO+ effector T cells, which may bias toward lower diversity. Results skew toward the minority of patients with early-stage disease. Mean clonality was roughly 0.1 in tumors and about 0.079 in blood, not significantly different.

Profiling relied on immunoSEQ multiplex PCR, and the TCRdb table lists in-frame clones only, not all of them. The table has over 100,000 clones, 90% to 95% seen once. The CDR3 contains 16 residues. Germline CDR1 is GTSNPN and CDR2 is SVGIG (reference sequence). The V gene lost 1 base and the J gene lost 3 bases, with 16 bases spanning the gap. The chain employs TRBV30 and TRBJ2-1; D is perhaps TRBD2 (6 bases). The sequence was collected from a human donor with pancreatic ductal adenocarcinoma. The sample was PBMCs. The CDR3 loop reads CAWSEGTGAGYNEQFF. The CDR3 DNA reads TGTGCCTGGAGTGAGGGGACGGGAGCCGGCTACAATGAGCAGTTCTTC.